This T cell receptor beta chain comes out of a study of technical replicates of blood from a few donors. This CDR3 has 13 amino acids. The trim removed 5 bases at V and 4 bases at J, leaving 4 bases unmatched. Germline V gene lookup returns CDR1 MNHEY and CDR2 SMNVEV (reference sequence). Data came from immunoSEQ multiplex PCR; TCRdb stores just in-frame clones and leaves some out. The sample holds 75,000 to 95,000 clones; just under 95% are singletons and the top ten take around 0.37%. Source material: T cells isolated from PBMCs. The rearrangement links TRBV27 to TRBJ2-7; 8 bases map to TRBD2. The clonotype originates from a human donor in good health. CDR3 nucleotide sequence: TGTGCCAGCAGTATTAGCGGGATTTACGAGCAGTACTTC. This codes for CASSISGIYEQYF.